Listed below are T cell receptor beta chains from one sample, sequenced in a study of shared clonotypes between healthy human individuals. TCRdb's table, derived via immunoSEQ multiplex PCR, lists solely in-frame clones and lacks some. The sample lists 550,000 to 800,000 clones, roughly 87% occurring once. The sample comprised memory CD8+ T cells from PBMCs. The receptors come from a man aged 18 to 29 in good health. Some clones in this sample may be carry-over from other donors' samples. Each CDR3 is given with its conserved first and last residue. The order of the fields is J gene, clone size, V gene, D gene, CDR3 protein, CDR3 DNA. A D gene is named only where the DNA matches it firmly. Part of the rows lack a size; the others show once, few, many or a class for expanded clones.

j_call: TRBJ1-5
clone_size: NA
v_call: TRBV27
d_call: NA
cdr3_aa: CASSLLSRGGYSNQPQHF
cdr3_nt: TGTGCCAGCAGTCTCCTCTCTAGGGGGGGCTATAGCAATCAGCCCCAGCATTTT

j_call: TRBJ1-6
clone_size: NA
v_call: TRBV15
d_call: TRBD1
cdr3_aa: CATSRDRGLDSPLHF
cdr3_nt: TGTGCCACCAGCAGGGACAGGGGGTTAGACTCACCCCTCCACTTT

j_call: TRBJ2-3
clone_size: NA
v_call: TRBV29-1
d_call: TRBD2
cdr3_aa: CSVEDLTSGTDTQYF
cdr3_nt: TGCAGCGTTGAAGATCTCACTAGCGGGACAGATACGCAGTATTTT

j_call: TRBJ2-7
clone_size: NA
v_call: TRBV6-6
d_call: TRBD1
cdr3_aa: CASSTTGGEQYF
cdr3_nt: TGTGCCAGCAGCACTACAGGGGGCGAGCAGTACTTC

j_call: TRBJ2-1
clone_size: NA
v_call: TRBV27
d_call: TRBD2
cdr3_aa: CASSLSPGLAHEQFF
cdr3_nt: TGTGCCAGCAGTTTGTCTCCCGGACTAGCCCATGAGCAGTTCTTC

j_call: TRBJ1-3
clone_size: NA
v_call: TRBV5-1
d_call: NA
cdr3_aa: CASSLFGFGSSGNTIYF
cdr3_nt: TGCGCCAGCAGCTTATTTGGGTTCGGGAGCTCTGGAAACACCATATATTTT

j_call: TRBJ2-2
clone_size: NA
v_call: TRBV7-9
d_call: TRBD2
cdr3_aa: CASSSGGITGELFF
cdr3_nt: TGTGCCAGCAGCTCGGGGGGAATCACCGGGGAGCTGTTTTTT

j_call: TRBJ2-5
clone_size: NA
v_call: TRBV6-5
d_call: NA
cdr3_aa: CASSLTRWQTQYF
cdr3_nt: TGTGCCAGCAGCCTTACTAGATGGCAGACCCAGTACTTC

j_call: TRBJ1-1
clone_size: once
v_call: TRBV2
d_call: TRBD1
cdr3_aa: CASSLPRDRVWKNTEAFF
cdr3_nt: TGTGCCAGCAGCTTACCCCGGGACAGGGTTTGGAAAAACACTGAAGCTTTCTTT

j_call: TRBJ1-5
clone_size: once
v_call: TRBV6-1
d_call: NA
cdr3_aa: CASSVVVNQPQHF
cdr3_nt: TGTGCCAGCAGTGTTGTGGTAAATCAGCCCCAGCATTTT

j_call: TRBJ1-3
clone_size: NA
v_call: TRBV9
d_call: NA
cdr3_aa: CASSVGRGISGNTIYF
cdr3_nt: TGTGCCAGCAGCGTAGGGAGGGGAATCTCTGGAAACACCATATATTTT

j_call: TRBJ2-3
clone_size: NA
v_call: TRBV7-3
d_call: NA
cdr3_aa: CASSLSGAERDTQYF
cdr3_nt: TGTGCCAGCAGCTTAAGTGGCGCCGAGAGAGATACGCAGTATTTT

j_call: TRBJ2-7
clone_size: NA
v_call: TRBV30
d_call: TRBD1
cdr3_aa: CAWSAGTGDSDEQYF
cdr3_nt: TGTGCCTGGAGCGCCGGGACAGGGGATTCGGACGAGCAGTACTTC

j_call: TRBJ2-7
clone_size: once
v_call: TRBV6-1
d_call: NA
cdr3_aa: CASSDGNTDEQYF
cdr3_nt: TGTGCCAGCAGTGATGGTAATACGGACGAGCAGTACTTC

j_call: TRBJ2-7
clone_size: NA
v_call: TRBV2
d_call: TRBD2
cdr3_aa: CAGRASGNSYEQYF
cdr3_nt: TGTGCCGGCCGGGCTAGCGGGAACTCCTACGAGCAGTACTTC

j_call: TRBJ2-1
clone_size: NA
v_call: TRBV15
d_call: NA
cdr3_aa: CATSRTTGITYNEQFF
cdr3_nt: TGTGCCACCAGCAGAACCACCGGAATCACCTACAATGAGCAGTTCTTC

j_call: TRBJ1-2
clone_size: NA
v_call: TRBV9
d_call: NA
cdr3_aa: CASSASGIGNAYGYTF
cdr3_nt: TGTGCCAGCAGCGCCTCGGGGATTGGGAATGCGTATGGCTACACCTTC

j_call: TRBJ2-7
clone_size: NA
v_call: TRBV5-1
d_call: TRBD2
cdr3_aa: CASSPLSAGGPREQYF
cdr3_nt: TGCGCCAGCAGCCCCCTCTCGGCGGGAGGGCCCAGGGAGCAGTACTTC

j_call: TRBJ2-7
clone_size: NA
v_call: TRBV28
d_call: NA
cdr3_aa: CASSLFTGPAYEQYF
cdr3_nt: TGTGCCAGCAGTTTATTTACAGGGCCCGCCTACGAGCAGTACTTC

j_call: TRBJ2-2
clone_size: NA
v_call: TRBV7-9
d_call: TRBD1
cdr3_aa: CASSLGAGQGYTGELFF
cdr3_nt: TGTGCCAGCAGCTTAGGTGCGGGACAGGGGTACACCGGGGAGCTGTTTTTT

j_call: TRBJ2-1
clone_size: NA
v_call: TRBV28
d_call: NA
cdr3_aa: CASSFGGAIEQFF
cdr3_nt: TGTGCCAGCAGTTTTGGGGGGGCGATTGAGCAGTTCTTC

j_call: TRBJ2-7
clone_size: NA
v_call: TRBV19
d_call: NA
cdr3_aa: CASSIRGGDYEQYF
cdr3_nt: TGTGCCAGTAGTATCCGAGGGGGGGACTACGAGCAGTACTTC

j_call: TRBJ2-1
clone_size: NA
v_call: TRBV7-3
d_call: TRBD2
cdr3_aa: CASSSMAGLASNNEQFF
cdr3_nt: TGTGCCAGCAGCTCGATGGCGGGACTAGCATCTAACAATGAGCAGTTCTTC

j_call: TRBJ1-5
clone_size: few
v_call: TRBV16
d_call: NA
cdr3_aa: CASSQFPQPQHF
cdr3_nt: TGTGCCAGCAGCCAATTTCCTCAGCCCCAGCATTTT

j_call: TRBJ2-7
clone_size: NA
v_call: TRBV4-1
d_call: NA
cdr3_aa: CASSHRGSGAYEQYF
cdr3_nt: TGCGCCAGCAGCCACCGGGGTAGCGGAGCCTACGAGCAGTACTTC

j_call: TRBJ2-7
clone_size: NA
v_call: TRBV27
d_call: NA
cdr3_aa: CASGPGDGYEQYF
cdr3_nt: TGTGCCAGCGGTCCAGGGGACGGCTACGAGCAGTACTTC